Below are 6 T cell receptor beta chains sequenced from a single sample in a study of CD8 T cells in Susac syndrome. Reverse transcription of roughly 0.5 to 1 ug RNA used random hexamers. MiXCR, applied by TCRdb to the immunoSEQ multiplex PCR reads, yields one record per CDR3 protein. The table includes approximately 180,000 distinct CDR3 sequences, approximately 96% detected once. Sample: CD4+ T cells from PBMCs. Receptor source: a human donor with multiple sclerosis.

This chain links TRBV5-6 with TRBJ1-2; perhaps TRBD1 as D (6 bases). This CDR3 has 15 amino acids. The germline gives CDR1 SGHDT, CDR2 YYEEEE. Trimming took off 0 bases at V and 2 bases at J, with 11 bases between the two ends. CDR3 loop: CASSLDKRGNYGYTF. CDR3 in DNA: TGTGCCAGCAGCTTGGACAAAAGGGGGAACTATGGCTACACCTTC.

The chain is built from TRBV27 and TRBJ1-2, with D possibly TRBD1 on 5 matching bases. V shed 6 bases and J shed 6 bases, with 17 bases lying between them. Germline CDR1 MNHEY, CDR2 SMNVEV (reference sequence). The CDR3 length is 14 residues. CDR3 region: CASSHLAGTNGYTF. The CDR3 DNA follows: TGTGCCAGCAGCCACCTAGCCGGGACGAATGGCTACACCTTC.

J is TRBJ2-2 and V is TRBV20-1; no reliable D call. Germline V gene sequence: CDR1 DFQATT, CDR2 SNEGSKA (reference sequence). This CDR3 has 13 residues. The ends were cut back, 2 bases at V and 2 bases at J, with 6 bases in the middle. The CDR3 region has the DNA TGCAGTGCTAGATTAACAAACACCGGGGAGCTGTTTTTT. Amino acid sequence: CSARLTNTGELFF.

The rearrangement joins TRBV7-6 to TRBJ1-5, with TRBD1 matching 9 bases. Germline V gene lookup returns CDR1 SGHVS and CDR2 FNYEAQ. This CDR3 is built from 16 residues. After removal of 1 base from V and 2 bases from J, the junction contained 3 bases not matched to a gene. The CDR3 DNA is TGTGCCAGCAGCTTAGGGGGACAGGGCGGCAATCAGCCCCAGCATTTT. It specifies CASSLGGQGGNQPQHF.

This clonotype was seen just once. V is TRBV6-1 and J is TRBJ1-2; TRBD1 matches at 8 bases. The V gene's germline CDR1 is MNHNS and CDR2 SASEGT. The V and J ends lost 5 bases and 1 base, in that order; junction bases with no gene match: 15. There are 18 residues in the CDR3. The CDR3 nucleotides are TGTGCCAGCAGTCGGAACCGACTCCCAGGGGGCCATAACTATGGCTACACCTTC. This codes for CASSRNRLPGGHNYGYTF.

The gene calls are TRBV14 and TRBJ2-1, with D possibly TRBD2 on 6 matching bases. Between the trimmed V and J ends, which lost 0 bases and 3 bases, there was a span of 9 bases. The CDR3 extends over 15 amino acids. CDR1 is SGHDN, CDR2 FVKESK, per germline. The CDR3 here is CASSQDRRVYNEQFF. The CDR3 DNA reads as TGTGCCAGCAGCCAAGATCGGAGGGTCTACAATGAGCAGTTCTTC.